The source of this T cell receptor (beta chain) is a study of blood T cell repertoires in COVID-19. Participant-given clinical history determined each cohort assignment. Recovery among Cohort 3 donors was established by two negative PCRs, clearance, or symptom resolution. Germline CDR1 and CDR2: MDHEN and SYDVKM. Trimming at V came to 5 bases and at J to 2 bases, leaving 11 bases not matched to a gene. The CDR3 totals 17 residues. TCRdb keeps only in-frame clones here, not all; method: immunoSEQ multiplex PCR. Among nearly 400,000 clones listed, about nine tenths were seen once. The source of this sequence is a woman aged 30 to 39 who had recovered from COVID-19. Material for sequencing was PBMCs or T cells enriched from blood (not recorded which). The chain has TRBV28 and TRBJ1-2, with 10 bases lining up with TRBD1. The CDR3 DNA follows: TGTGCCAGCAGTATTAGACAGGGGGCGTTTTTAAACTATGGCTACACCTTC. It yields the protein CASSIRQGAFLNYGYTF.